The entry that follows covers one T cell receptor beta chain sequence. The antigen is not known. Single cDNA molecules in the library carried unique molecular identifiers attached during preparation. As handled by the study authors: TCRs per sample had a median of about 100,000 and ranged from roughly 23,224 to 700,000. TCRdb re-analysed the RACE reads in MiXCR, keeping a single row per CDR3 protein. TCRdb, not the original authors, processed these V and J calls. The sample includes around 350,000 distinct CDR3 sequences, 4.5% to 5.5% seen only once; the top ten take around 8.8%. The CDR3 consists of 17 residues. Germline values: CDR1 MNHEY, CDR2 SMNVEV (reference sequence). The junction had 5 bases not matched to a gene; V was cut back by 2 bases and J by 5 bases. These data come from a study of human T cells and chemical hapten exposure. Points from the study as a whole: The formation of large CDR3 similarity clusters by expanded TCRs significantly exceeded that of controls.

The time point denotes: pre-sensitization, week 0. Described treatment: therapeutic diphenylcyclopropenone sensitization with weekly scalp DPC. The drawing of blood occurred before each patch test was applied. This material consisted of whole blood, taken in connection with sensitization to the hapten diphenylcyclopropenone (DPC). The sequence came from a woman aged 18-29 years with alopecia areata. Some clones in this sample may be carry-over from other donors' samples. The chain carries TRBV27 and TRBJ2-1, with TRBD2 matching 14 bases. CDR3 nucleotide sequence: TGTGCCAGCAGTTTAGATGGGACTAGCGGGGGACACAATGAGCAGTTCTTC. The encoded protein is CASSLDGTSGGHNEQFF.